The clone carrying this T cell receptor beta chain was observed many times. Its specificity is not known. The sample originates from a study of response to subunit inactivated influenza vaccine. TCRdb re-called the RT-PCR reads with MiXCR, one entry per CDR3 protein. This sample has 750,000 to 850,000 distinct CDR3 sequences, with approximately 17% found just once. General study results and limits: A suggestion made by the authors is that each seasonal influenza vaccination recruits few new T cells.

Sample: PBMCs from blood, taken less than 6 days after vaccination. The origin of this receptor is a man aged 50 to 60 who received an inactivated influenza vaccine.

DNA for the CDR3: TGTGCCAGCAGCTTTAGCGGGAGAGGTGAGCAGTTCTTC. Translation gives CASSFSGRGEQFF. V gene TRBV11-2 combines with J gene TRBJ2-1, with TRBD2 identical over 9 bases. Trimming took 3 bases from V and 9 from J; bases not matched to a gene: 3. CDR1 is SGHAT, CDR2 FQNNGV, per germline. This CDR3 has 13 residues.